The entry below describes one T cell receptor (beta chain). Its specificity is unknown. TCRdb ran MiXCR on the 5' RACE reads and lists one entry per CDR3 protein. In the table there are 400,000 to 500,000 distinct CDR3 sequences, 20% of which are singletons. The data belong to a study of T-cell memory formation after mild COVID-19. Overall study findings and caveats: CD4+ contracting clones were mainly CM and EM; CD8+ ones, EMRA.

Germline CDR1 reads ENHRY; CDR2 reads SYGVKD. This CDR3 is built from 17 residues. V lost 4 bases and J lost 4; bases outside the gene matches: 9. Specimen: PBMCs or a T cell subset sorted from them (not recorded which). The sequence derives from an adult woman who had mild COVID-19 (a few samples of this study predate the infection). Cell type and time point are not known. The chain carries TRBV10-3 and TRBJ2-3; TRBD2 aligns across 12 bases. The CDR3 sequence: CAISGASGRAGADTQYF. DNA of the CDR3: TGTGCCATCAGTGGTGCTAGCGGGAGGGCCGGGGCAGATACGCAGTATTTT.